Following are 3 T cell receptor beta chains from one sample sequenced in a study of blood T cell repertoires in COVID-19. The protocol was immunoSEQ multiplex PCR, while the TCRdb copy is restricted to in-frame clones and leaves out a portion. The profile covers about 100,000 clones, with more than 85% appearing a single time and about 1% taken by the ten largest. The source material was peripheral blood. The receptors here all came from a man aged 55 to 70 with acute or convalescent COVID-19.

CDR3 sequence reads: CASSTPNFDDYGYTF. The CDR3 coding sequence is TGTGCCAGCAGCACTCCAAATTTTGATGACTATGGCTACACCTTC. This chain connects TRBV7-3 to TRBJ1-2; D not certain. V lost 5 bases to trimming and J lost 3 bases, with 16 bases between them. Germline CDR1 is SGHTA and CDR2 is FQGTGA. CDR3 size: 15 residues. The whole variable domain, remainder taken from reference TRBV7-3 and TRBJ1-2, is GAGVSQTPSNKVTEKGKYVELRCDPISGHTALYWYRQSLGQGPEFLIYFQGTGAADDSGLPNDRFFAVRPEGSVSTLKIQRTERGDSAVYLCASSTPNFDDYGYTFGSGTRLTVV.

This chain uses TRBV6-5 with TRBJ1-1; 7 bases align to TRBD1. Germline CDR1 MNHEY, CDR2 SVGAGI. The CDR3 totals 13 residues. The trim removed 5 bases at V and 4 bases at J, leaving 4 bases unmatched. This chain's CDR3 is CASSLYRGTEAFF. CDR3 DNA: TGTGCCAGCAGTCTTTACAGGGGCACTGAAGCTTTCTTT.

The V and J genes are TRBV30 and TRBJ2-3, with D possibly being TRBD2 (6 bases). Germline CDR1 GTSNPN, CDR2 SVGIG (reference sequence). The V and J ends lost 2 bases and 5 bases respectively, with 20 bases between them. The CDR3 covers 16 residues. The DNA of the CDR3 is TGTGCCTGGAGTTCGTTTGGGGGAGGAGGTGGAGATACGCAGTATTTT. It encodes CAWSSFGGGGGDTQYF.